Shown below are 5 T cell receptor beta chains from a single sample sequenced in a study of T cell repertoires in cytomegalovirus infection. TCRdb recomputed calls from the reads with MiXCR, one row per CDR3 protein. The sample shows about 150,000 distinct CDR3 sequences, under 20% of them seen only once. Sequencing was performed on CD8+ T cells from PBMCs. The receptors here all came from a human donor in good health (CMV status not recorded). Some clones in this sample may be carry-over from other donors' samples.

This clonotype was counted only a few times. The chain combines TRBV6-5 with TRBJ2-3, with D hard to call. The CDR3 is made up of 12 amino acids. Germline V lookup: CDR1 MNHEY, CDR2 SVGAGI. V was clipped by 0 bases and J by 6 bases, with 4 bases between them. CDR3 DNA sequence: TGTGCCAGCAGTTACTCGGGCGATACGCAGTATTTT. Residues: CASSYSGDTQYF.

This clonotype was detected only a few times. The V and J genes are TRBV14 and TRBJ2-1; a weak D match, TRBD2 (5 bases). The CDR3 extends over 18 amino acids. Germline lookup yields CDR1 SGHDN and CDR2 FVKESK. The ends were cut back, 0 bases at V and 0 bases at J, with 15 bases in the middle. The CDR3 DNA is TGTGCCAGCAGCCAAGAAAGCTCTTGGCGGGTCTCCTACAATGAGCAGTTCTTC. It codes for CASSQESSWRVSYNEQFF.

Many counts were recorded for this clonotype. The rearrangement links TRBV7-6 to TRBJ2-7, with 10 positions matching TRBD2. The CDR3 consists of 17 residues. The V and J ends lost 1 base and 2 bases, in that order; junction bases with no gene match: 8. CDR1 is SGHVS and CDR2 is FNYEAQ in the germline V gene. The CDR3 coding sequence is TGTGCCAGCAGCTTAGGAACGGTAGCGGGAGGAACCTACGAGCAGTACTTC. This translates into CASSLGTVAGGTYEQYF.

This clonotype was detected ten times or more. The CDR3 protein is CASSPREREGRQYF. The CDR3, as DNA: TGTGCCAGCAGCCCCCGTGAGCGGGAGGGCCGGCAGTACTTC. J is TRBJ2-7 and V is TRBV7-2, with 10 positions matching TRBD2. V was clipped by 5 bases and J by 9 bases; unmatched bases: 10. The CDR3 has 14 residues. The germline V gene has CDR1 SGHTA and CDR2 FQGNSA.

This clonotype was counted a few times. The J gene is TRBJ2-1, the V gene TRBV5-6; TRBD1 aligns across 7 bases. Losses at the gene ends were 0 bases for V and 9 bases for J; bases not matched to a gene: 6. Germline CDR1 is SGHDT and CDR2 is YYEEEE. The CDR3 has 14 amino acids. The CDR3 coding sequence is TGTGCCAGCAGCTTGGCCCCGACAGGGCTTGAGCAGTTCTTC. Translated: CASSLAPTGLEQFF.